This T cell receptor beta chain appears in the sequencing data of a study of shared clonotypes between healthy human individuals (dated by TCRdb to 2020 to 2021). A note on the overall study: The cohort included a few men and a couple of women between 18 and 49 years of age. The study deeply sequenced blood TCR repertoires of 5 or 6 healthy adults to estimate repertoire size and the extent of clonotype sharing between individuals. Libraries were prepared and TCR repertoires were sequenced by different laboratories using diverse techniques, in order to increase sequencing depth and limit assay-specific biases. Per donor, leukapheresis produced somewhere between about 0.9 and 9 billion PBMCs.

V is pared back by 3 bases and J by 10 bases, with 12 bases lying between the germline termini. Per the germline V gene, SGHTA is the CDR1 and FQGNSA is the CDR2. The CDR3 contains 13 residues, cysteine and phenylalanine counted. Kept here is only the CDR3 DNA, which spans 39 bases and is read in frame from base 1. TCR CDR3 regions were amplified from genomic DNA by multiplex PCR using the deep immunoSEQ assay. Genomic DNA extracted from each cell subset was distributed evenly over all wells of several immunoSEQ 96-well plates, and each plate served as one replicate. For unsorted PBMC, roughly 300 ng of genomic DNA, equivalent to approximately 30,000 T cell genomes, went into each replicate PCR. Genomic DNA from unsorted PBMC was sequenced over ten immunoSEQ deep assay plates. The purified libraries were quantified using a Qubit 3.0 fluorometer, sized with a Bioanalyzer 2100, and then quantified again using the KAPA Library Quantification kit. Every immunoSEQ 96-well plate was sequenced on a separate single-read 150-cycle Illumina NextSeq 550 flow cell. The authors processed their data as follows. Because only junctional sequences without quality scores were contained in the immunoSEQ output, filtering matching that applied to full-length reads could not be performed. Sequences were annotated with PyIR, a Python wrapper for IgBLAST v1.9, and V/J genes and CDR3 were assigned using IMGT germline references. Any read was removed if the V/J assignment was weak (E-value above 1e-6), the CDR3 was missing, or the read contained stop codons, out-of-frame junctions, or ambiguous translated residues. V3J clonotypes were defined as sequences sharing an identical inferred V gene, J gene, and CDR3 amino acid sequence. Percentage overlap between repertoires was computed as shared unique clonotypes divided by the size of the smaller repertoire. Richness of each repertoire was evaluated using RTK rarefaction, the Chao1 estimator, and Recon v2.1 estimates of unobserved clonotypes. TCRdb provides this immuneACCESS table in a form limited to in-frame rearrangements. Some clones are lacking; in checked studies, under half of them reflect an unresolved V gene, and why the rest are absent is not known. The D gene and trimming were derived from the DNA, and the V and J assignments and clone size from that table. Here the sample has 400,000 to 550,000 clones; 70% to 85% occur a single time. The ten largest clonotypes hold about 12% of the sample.

Healthy HIV-negative adults with no recently reported acute infections or vaccinations were included as donors. Only Caucasian adults living in Nashville, Tennessee, USA were represented among the donors. For unsorted samples, 90 million or so PBMCs were counted and genomic DNA was extracted with the QIAamp DNA Blood Mini kit. Blood was obtained by leukapheresis, after which PBMCs were separated by Ficoll-Histopaque density gradient centrifugation and cryopreserved in liquid nitrogen vapor phase. On this clone itself: No cognate antigen has been identified for it. There are no base qualities to consult, and no much larger clone falls within one base.

Paper-wide results and their limitations: Only blood was sampled, and tissue TCR repertoires likely differ from those in blood. Pairwise subsampling led to the expectation that sequencing depth would affect the degree of clonotype sharing among donors. Because the study included only a small number of donors, the genetic and exposure-history diversity represented was limited.

The chain joins TRBV7-2 to TRBJ1-4; TRBD1 is possibly the D segment (5 matching bases). This sequence was found in a woman aged 40 to 55 in good health. Some clones in this sample may be carry-over from other donors' samples. Sequencing was performed on PBMCs. The CDR3 reads as follows: CASSFGGEGKLFF. The sequenced DNA: TGTGCCAGCAGCTTTGGGGGTGAGGGAAAACTGTTTTTT.